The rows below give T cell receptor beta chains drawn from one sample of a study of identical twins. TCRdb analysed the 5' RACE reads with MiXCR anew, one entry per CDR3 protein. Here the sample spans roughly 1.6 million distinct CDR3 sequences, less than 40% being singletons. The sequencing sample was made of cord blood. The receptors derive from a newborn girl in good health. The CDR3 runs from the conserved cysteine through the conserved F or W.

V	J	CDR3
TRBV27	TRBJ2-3	CASSSLGGSADTQYF
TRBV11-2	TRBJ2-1	CASSLMGGGQFF
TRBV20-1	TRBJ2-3	CSARGRSDTQYF
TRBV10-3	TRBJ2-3	CAISESPPPGADTQYF
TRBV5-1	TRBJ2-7	CASSAGPSHEQYF
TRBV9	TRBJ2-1	CASSVGAVSYEQFF
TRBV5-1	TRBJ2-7	CASSMDFSSYEQYF
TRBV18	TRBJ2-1	CASRLATYNEQFF
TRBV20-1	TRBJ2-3	CSARRHSSTDTQYF
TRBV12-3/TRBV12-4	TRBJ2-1	CASSSRRGHEQFF
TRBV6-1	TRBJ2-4	CASSEQDGVNIQYF
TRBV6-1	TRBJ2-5	CASSEQQGQETQYF